Given below is one T cell receptor beta chain in context. The target antigen is unknown. Trimming removed 4 bases from V and 5 bases from J; junction bases left unmatched: 7. Germline V gene data show CDR1 as SGDLS and CDR2 as YYNGEE. CDR3 length: 15 amino acids. This sample is drawn from a study of shared clonotypes between healthy human individuals. Data came from immunoSEQ multiplex PCR; TCRdb stores just in-frame clones and leaves some out. The sample shows roughly 590,000 clones, 95% of them seen only once. Study results and limitations: Clonotype sharing among donors was thought likely to change with sequencing depth. Among a few donors, roughly 5% of naive CD4 clonotypes were found in common. Compared with clonotypes that all four donors shared, non-shared clonotypes had lower generation probabilities.

CD45RO-negative, CCR7-positively selected cells formed the naive CD8 fraction, excluding terminally differentiated effector memory CD45RA+ cells. This clonotype was sampled from a woman between 25 and 40 years old in good health. Source material: naive CD8+ T cells sorted from blood. The gene calls are TRBV9 and TRBJ2-5, with 11 bases identical to TRBD1. The CDR3 spells CASSFGQGARETQYF. The CDR3 DNA follows: TGTGCCAGCAGCTTTGGACAGGGGGCTCGGGAGACCCAGTACTTC. The full variable domain, rest sourced from reference TRBV9 and TRBJ2-5, is DSGVTQTPKHLITATGQRVTLRCSPRSGDLSVYWYQQSLDQGLQFLIQYYNGEERAKGNILERFSAQQFPDLHSELNLSSLELGDSALYFCASSFGQGARETQYFGPGTRLLVL.